The next 31 T cell receptor beta chains were all read from a single sample in a study of tumor-infiltrating lymphocytes in localized non-small cell lung cancer. The assay was immunoSEQ multiplex PCR, and TCRdb's table has in-frame clones only and misses some. The repertoire holds 15,000 to 20,000 clones, with around 80% as singletons. Material for sequencing was lung tumor tissue. These receptors originate from a human donor with non-small cell lung cancer.

The rearrangement uses TRBV7-2 and TRBJ1-2, with 7 bases identical to TRBD1. J lost 8 bases, V lost 4 bases, and 7 bases had no gene match. The CDR3 length is 13 residues. From germline, CDR1 is SGHTA and CDR2 FQGNSA. In DNA, the CDR3 is TGTGCCAGCAGCTCCCAGGGGGGCGGCGGCTACACCTTC. Protein: CASSSQGGGGYTF.

This clone occurred a few times. The chain couples TRBV7-2 to TRBJ1-1; D uncertain. Germline V gene sequence: CDR1 SGHTA, CDR2 FQGNSA. CDR3 length equals 13 residues. V lost 4 bases and J lost 3, with 9 bases in between. The CDR3 DNA follows: TGTGCCAGCAGCTCAAGGTCGTACACTGAAGCTTTCTTT. Protein: CASSSRSYTEAFF. The full variable domain, its missing parts supplied by reference TRBV7-2 and TRBJ1-1, is GAGVSQSPSNKVTEKGKDVELRCDPISGHTALYWYRQSLGQGLEFLIYFQGNSAPDKSGLPSDRFSAERTGGSVSTLTIQRTQQEDSAVYLCASSSRSYTEAFFGQGTRLTVV.

The rearrangement joins TRBV7-8 to TRBJ1-3; perhaps TRBD1 as D (5 bases). From germline, CDR1 is SGHVS and CDR2 FQNEAQ. The CDR3 has 16 residues. Deletions cut 8 bases from V and 3 bases from J, with 20 bases between. The CDR3 DNA reads TGTGCCAGCTCCCTTCTGGGGGGGGGTGATGGAAACACCATATATTTT. Translated, it gives CASSLLGGGDGNTIYF.

The gene calls are TRBV27 and TRBJ2-1; D unresolved. Trimming removed 7 bases at V and 4 bases at J, with 17 bases between. The germline V gene encodes CDR1 MNHEY and CDR2 SMNVEV (reference sequence). The CDR3 has 15 amino acids. Here the CDR3 DNA reads TGTGCCAGCACCCCCAGAGCGACTGATTACAATGAGCAGTTCTTC. Amino acids: CASTPRATDYNEQFF.

This clone was counted a single time. This rearrangement joins TRBV7-2 to TRBJ1-5; the D gene is possibly TRBD1 (6 bases). Trimming removed 5 bases at V and 4 bases at J, with 18 bases between. The germline V gene has CDR1 SGHTA and CDR2 FQGNSA. This CDR3 is 16 amino acids long. This CDR3 reads CASSPRGGDPNQPQHF. CDR3 nucleotides: TGTGCCAGCAGCCCGCGAGGGGGGGACCCAAATCAGCCCCAGCATTTT.

This chain joins TRBV7-2 and TRBJ1-5; 7 nucleotides match TRBD1. Germline V gene lookup returns CDR1 SGHTA and CDR2 FQGNSA. Trimming took 0 bases from V and 0 from J; bases not matched to a gene: 8. CDR3 length: 18 amino acids. The CDR3 loop is CASSLAGQGVNSNQPQHF. CDR3 DNA sequence: TGTGCCAGCAGCTTAGCGGGCCAGGGGGTCAATAGCAATCAGCCCCAGCATTTT.

The rearrangement uses TRBV7-9 and TRBJ2-7, with a tentative D call TRBD2 (5 bases). The CDR3 has 13 residues. V lost 5 bases and J 5 bases, leaving 13 bases between the germline ends. CDR1 is SEHNR and CDR2 is FQNEAQ in the germline V gene (reference sequence). In nucleotides, the CDR3 is TGTGCCAGCAGCCAGCAGGTGGGAGACGAGCAGTACTTC. Amino acid sequence: CASSQQVGDEQYF.

The chain is built from TRBV5-1 and TRBJ2-7; 15 nucleotides match TRBD2. The CDR3 covers 18 residues. Per the germline V gene, CDR1 is SGHRS and CDR2 is YFSETQ. The ends lost 3 bases at V and 6 bases at J; junction bases unmatched: 13. CDR3 loop: CASSSGLAGGSVMGEQYF. CDR3 bases: TGCGCCAGCAGCTCGGGACTAGCGGGAGGCTCGGTCATGGGCGAGCAGTACTTC.

The chain links TRBV7-2 to TRBJ2-1; the D is unclear. This CDR3 spans 14 amino acids. From germline, CDR1 is SGHTA and CDR2 FQGNSA. With 3 bases removed from V and 2 bases from J, the gap between germline ends came to 8 bases. CDR3 region: CASSLNGPYNEQFF. CDR3 DNA sequence: TGTGCCAGCAGCTTGAACGGACCCTACAATGAGCAGTTCTTC.

The chain links TRBV7-2 to TRBJ1-2, with D possibly TRBD1 on 6 matching bases. The germline gives CDR1 SGHTA, CDR2 FQGNSA. The CDR3 has 14 amino acids. V shed 5 bases and J shed 1 base, with 11 bases lying between them. The CDR3 DNA follows: TGTGCCAGCAGCACCCGCAGGGGTAACTATGGCTACACCTTC. Protein: CASSTRRGNYGYTF. Looking up the rest from reference TRBV7-2 and TRBJ1-2 gives the full variable domain: GAGVSQSPSNKVTEKGKDVELRCDPISGHTALYWYRQSLGQGLEFLIYFQGNSAPDKSGLPSDRFSAERTGGSVSTLTIQRTQQEDSAVYLCASSTRRGNYGYTFGSGTRLTVV.

The genes are TRBV4-2 and TRBJ2-3, with unresolved D. CDR1 LGHNA and CDR2 YNFKEQ come from the germline V gene. Trimming cost V 1 base and J 6 bases, with 11 bases left between them. The CDR3 totals 14 residues. The CDR3 region has the DNA TGTGCCAGCAGCCAAGGTCTTGTTGGGGATACGCAGTATTTT. It is translated as CASSQGLVGDTQYF.

V gene TRBV19 combines with J gene TRBJ2-7; D is perhaps TRBD2 (6 bases). This CDR3 has 14 residues. From germline, CDR1 is LNHDA and CDR2 SQIVND (reference sequence). V was clipped by 1 base and J by 7 bases, with 14 bases between them. The DNA of the CDR3 is TGTGCCAGTAGTATAGGAGGTTTAAGCGGGGAGCAGTACTTC. This codes for CASSIGGLSGEQYF.

The chain links TRBV7-7 to TRBJ1-2; TRBD1 is a possible D gene (6 bases). V was shortened by 5 bases and J by 7 bases, with 17 bases between the two germline ends. This CDR3 is built from 14 residues. The germline gives CDR1 SSHAT, CDR2 FNYEAQ (reference sequence). In nucleotides, the CDR3 is TGTGCCAGCAGCGCCCGGACAGAAAGAGGTGGCTACACCTTC. Translating it yields CASSARTERGGYTF.

The chain joins TRBV5-6 to TRBJ2-7, with TRBD1 matching over 7 bases. V lost 4 bases, J lost 3 bases, and 4 bases stayed unmatched. The germline V gene encodes CDR1 SGHDT and CDR2 YYEEEE. This CDR3 has 13 amino acids. In DNA form, the CDR3 reads TGTGCCAGCAGCGGGACAGTGATCTACGAGCAGTACTTC. Amino acids: CASSGTVIYEQYF.

The V and J genes are TRBV5-5 and TRBJ2-4; D remains ambiguous. The CDR3 is made up of 17 amino acids. V was cut by 0 bases and J by 6 bases, with 19 bases left in between. CDR1 and CDR2 (germline): SGHKS, YYEKEE (reference sequence). Written as DNA, the CDR3 is TGTGCCAGCAGCTTGGATGGAATGGCGGCAGAGAGAAACATTCAGTACTTC. Translating gives CASSLDGMAAERNIQYF.

This rearrangement joins TRBV7-2 to TRBJ2-1; TRBD2 aligns across 11 bases. J gave up 8 bases and V 4 bases, and 10 bases lay outside the gene matches. This CDR3 has 16 residues. The germline V gene encodes CDR1 SGHTA and CDR2 FQGNSA. Here the CDR3 reads CASSSRGASGGYEQFF. The DNA for the CDR3 is TGTGCCAGCAGCTCCCGGGGGGCTAGCGGGGGGTATGAGCAGTTCTTC.

This chain joins TRBV30 and TRBJ1-1; D gene ambiguous. The CDR3 totals 11 residues. CDR1 GTSNPN and CDR2 SVGIG come from the germline V gene (reference sequence). Trimming shortened V by 0 bases and J by 1 base, and 0 bases separated the two germline ends. DNA of the CDR3: TGTGCCTGGAGTGTGAACACTGAAGCTTTCTTT. Amino acid sequence: CAWSVNTEAFF.

In this sample, this clone turned up a few times. J is TRBJ2-5 and V is TRBV6-1; 8 bases agree with TRBD2. Trimming took 6 bases from V and 4 from J; bases not matched to a gene: 10. The CDR3 loop spans 15 amino acids. Germline V gene lookup returns CDR1 MNHNS and CDR2 SASEGT. The CDR3 region has the DNA TGTGCCAGCAGACCAGCGGGGGCCGGGTTAGAGACCCAGTACTTC. Protein sequence: CASRPAGAGLETQYF.

The chain carries TRBV16 and TRBJ1-2, with 7 bases that match TRBD1. The CDR3 loop spans 14 amino acids. CDR1 KGHSY and CDR2 FQNENV come from the germline V gene. V lost 2 bases, J lost 4 bases, and 4 bases stayed unmatched. CDR3 in amino acids: CASSQPDRVYGYTF. CDR3 coding DNA: TGTGCCAGCAGCCAACCCGACAGGGTCTATGGCTACACCTTC.

The rearrangement uses TRBV5-1 and TRBJ2-7; D is possibly TRBD2 (6 bases). V was clipped by 0 bases and J by 5 bases, with 12 bases between them. Germline CDR1 is SGHRS and CDR2 is YFSETQ. The CDR3 is 14 residues long. CDR3 DNA sequence: TGCGCCAGCAGCTTGGAGGGAGGAGGGGACGAGCAGTACTTC. This codes for CASSLEGGGDEQYF.

The rearrangement joins TRBV7-9 to TRBJ2-2; 9 nucleotides align to TRBD1. This CDR3 comprises 16 residues. V gave up 4 bases and J gave up 1 base; unmatched junction bases: 4. CDR1 and CDR2 from the germline V gene are SEHNR and FQNEAQ (reference sequence). CDR3 coding DNA: TGTGCCAGCAGCTACAGGGGGCTCATGAACACCGGGGAGCTGTTTTTT. It translates to CASSYRGLMNTGELFF.

The V and J genes are TRBV6-1 and TRBJ2-6, with D possibly TRBD1 on 6 matching bases. Trimming removed 6 bases at V and 4 bases at J, with 13 bases between. Germline loops: CDR1 MNHNS, CDR2 SASEGT. The CDR3 extends over 15 amino acids. The CDR3 sequence: CASREQGSGANVLTF. The CDR3 DNA reads as TGTGCCAGCAGGGAACAGGGATCCGGGGCCAACGTCCTGACTTTC.

A few counts support this clone. The chain combines TRBV5-4 with TRBJ1-1; D call uncertain. The V and J ends lost 2 bases and 3 bases respectively, with 8 bases between them. The length of the CDR3 is 13 residues. Looked up from germline, CDR1 is SGHNT and CDR2 is YYREEE (reference sequence). CDR3 protein: CASSFSFDTEAFF. CDR3 DNA sequence: TGTGCCAGCAGCTTCTCTTTTGACACTGAAGCTTTCTTT.

This chain connects TRBV7-2 to TRBJ2-2, with 8 bases that match TRBD2. Germline assignment: CDR1 SGHTA and CDR2 FQGNSA. J was trimmed by 6 bases and V by 2 bases; bases with no gene match: 2. The CDR3 has 14 amino acids. CDR3 DNA: TGTGCCAGCAGCTTAACGGGGGGGCCCGGGGAGCTGTTTTTT. Amino acids: CASSLTGGPGELFF.

The chain carries TRBV7-9 and TRBJ2-7; D may be TRBD2 (6 bases). The CDR3 is 14 residues long. V was trimmed by 2 bases and J by 7 bases, leaving 15 bases between them. The V gene's germline CDR1 is SEHNR and CDR2 FQNEAQ (reference sequence). In nucleotides, the CDR3 is TGTGCCAGCAGCTTATGGCTTAGCGGTGGGGAGCAGTACTTC. It translates to CASSLWLSGGEQYF.

This sequence joins TRBV19 and TRBJ2-3, with D unclear. CDR1 LNHDA and CDR2 SQIVND come from the germline V gene (reference sequence). This CDR3 comprises 15 residues. V shed 1 base and J shed 0 bases, with 8 bases lying between them. CDR3 sequence (DNA): TGTGCCAGTAGTATAGGAGCGAGTAGCACAGATACGCAGTATTTT. It specifies CASSIGASSTDTQYF.

The chain combines TRBV27 with TRBJ1-2; TRBD1 might be the D (6 bases). The CDR3 totals 16 residues. Germline V lookup: CDR1 MNHEY, CDR2 SMNVEV (reference sequence). V was shortened by 4 bases and J by 2 bases, with 17 bases between the two germline ends. DNA for the CDR3: TGTGCCAGCAGTTCTCTCCCCCGGGGGCCAAACTATGGCTACACCTTC. Amino acid sequence: CASSSLPRGPNYGYTF.

The chain recombines TRBV7-9 with TRBJ2-7, with D maybe TRBD2 (6 bases). Germline assignment: CDR1 SEHNR and CDR2 FQNEAQ (reference sequence). Trimming pared 5 bases from V and 2 bases from J, leaving 10 bases between. CDR3 size: 13 residues. The CDR3 region has the DNA TGTGCCAGCAGCCGCGGGGAAACCTACGAGCAGTACTTC. Translating it yields CASSRGETYEQYF.

This chain connects TRBV11-2 to TRBJ2-1; D remains ambiguous. The germline gives CDR1 SGHAT, CDR2 FQNNGV. This CDR3 spans 16 amino acids. V was pared by 2 bases and J by 0 bases, with 11 bases between. CDR3 DNA: TGTGCCAGCAGCTTACGCGCCCTCAACTCCTACAATGAGCAGTTCTTC. Its translation is CASSLRALNSYNEQFF.

The rearrangement joins TRBV18 to TRBJ2-5; TRBD2 matches at 11 bases. This CDR3 has 15 residues. Germline trimming cut 3 bases from V and 1 base from J; bases unmatched to any gene: 1. Germline V gene sequence: CDR1 KGHSH, CDR2 LQKENI. This chain's CDR3 is CASSPGTSGQETQYF. The CDR3 region has the DNA TGTGCCAGCTCACCGGGGACTAGCGGCCAAGAGACCCAGTACTTC.

This clone was picked up a small number of times. The chain joins TRBV5-6 to TRBJ1-2; D unclear. The CDR3 spans 17 residues. Deletions cut 0 bases from V and 5 bases from J, with 20 bases between. Germline CDR1 and CDR2: SGHDT and YYEEEE. The CDR3 region has the DNA TGTGCCAGCAGCTTGGTAGGGCAGAGTCCCACCACTTATGGCTACACCTTC. It specifies CASSLVGQSPTTYGYTF. The whole variable domain, filled in from reference TRBV5-6 and TRBJ1-2, reads DAGVTQSPTHLIKTRGQQVTLRCSPKSGHDTVSWYQQALGQGPQFIFQYYEEEERQRGNFPDRFSGHQFPNYSSELNVNALLLGDSALYLCASSLVGQSPTTYGYTFGSGTRLTVV.